The rows below give T cell receptor beta chains drawn from one sample of a study of CD8+CD57+ T cells in acquired aplastic anemia. Via MiXCR, TCRdb re-called the reads, giving one row per CDR3 protein. The sample carries some 120,000 distinct CDR3 sequences, 48% recorded once. Material for sequencing was sorted CD4+, CD8+, or CD8+CD57+ T cells (not recorded which) from PBMCs. The receptors were gathered from a human donor in good health, serving as a control. Each CDR3 is given without its conserved first and last residue. Some rows mark clone size as missing; the rest say once, few, many or name a class of expanded clone.

cdr3_aa v_call clone_size
ASSLVGQGWEQY TRBV7-9 .
ATRGQGGLQPQH TRBV24-1 once
ASSQGGAQGVDGYT TRBV3-1 many
ATSAGGYTGELF TRBV24-1 .
ASSYRRGPTTDTQY TRBV6-5 many
ASSRGEITEAF TRBV5-5 many
ASGRDSGANVLT TRBV6-1 many
SVERGTDTQY TRBV29-1 .
ATSRDIGRTEAF TRBV15 .
ASSQGPNSNQPQH TRBV2 many
SAIGLDQGAYEQY TRBV20-1 .
ASSDGRGHTEAF TRBV6-4 many
SARGDGPGETQY TRBV20-1 .
ASSQGRGKLF TRBV3-1 many
ASSPLDRGLGYT TRBV18 few
ASSYPPDSSYNEQF TRBV6-2/TRBV6-3 .
ASSLTLRVDTAQY TRBV7-2 few
ASSINPPPADNQPQH TRBV19 many
ATSRGGAANQPQH TRBV15 .
ASSRDRGGGETQY TRBV6-1 .
ATSRDTDYGYT TRBV15 .
ATSREGAAVTEAF TRBV15 .
ASSVGALGTEAF TRBV9 few
ASSLAPGGGQETQY TRBV7-6 few
ATSDRGSNEQF TRBV24-1 once
ASSQFGTGAYEQY TRBV2 .
SAQAPILNTEAF TRBV20-1 .
ATSRGAYGYT TRBV15 medium-sized
ASSFLTREETQY TRBV11-2 many
ASSLAKIGMNTEAF TRBV7-9 .
SALPGETGGNEQY TRBV20-1 many
ASSLGPAGAEETQY TRBV5-5 .
ASSSTGSPEAF TRBV7-3 many
AIRPPEGGDGYT TRBV10-3 .
ASSLGEDSSGNTIY TRBV5-1 many
SALLVREETQY TRBV20-1 few
ASSRLAGGKYYEQY TRBV4-3 many
ASKQDRGGGNTIY TRBV2 .
SARGGGFGSPLH TRBV20-1 .
ASSASGTLPEAF TRBV2 .
ATSREDRGNEQY TRBV15 .
ASSEAYFGNNEQF TRBV6-1 many
ASSLYGQIGNQPQH TRBV19 .
AIGGASTQY TRBV10-3 many
SVGNPSQAF TRBV29-1 .
ASSELAGRETQY TRBV6-1 many
SVWSSYNEQF TRBV29-1 once
ASSPSSTTNTGELF TRBV7-2 many
ASSLGGGARGGGTQY TRBV12-3/TRBV12-4 .
AISAILGGAKETQY TRBV10-3 few
ASSATFGGASEAF TRBV25-1 .
AGTKNIQY TRBV27 .